This T cell receptor (beta chain) derives from a study of CD4 T cells in relation to SARS-CoV-2 and coronaviruses. Sequencing used immunoSEQ multiplex PCR; TCRdb keeps in-frame clones, though not all of them. This table has under 20,000 clones, over 75% appearing once. Before the COVID-19 pandemic, during about 2011-2019, CD4+ T cells were taken from unexposed donors. Isolation of CD4+ T cells took place after about 9 days in culture. Trimming removed 2 bases from V and 5 bases from J, with 15 bases in between. Germline V gene lookup returns CDR1 LGHDT and CDR2 YNNKEL (reference sequence). This CDR3 has 16 residues. This clone showed up just once. Antigen unknown.

Sequences were obtained from CD4+ T cells from PBMCs, cultured in vitro. This TCR was recovered from a human donor in good health. V gene TRBV3-1 (or the pseudogene TRBV3-2) combines with J gene TRBJ1-4; D is perhaps TRBD1 (6 bases). CDR3 region: CASSQRYGGRNEKLFF. Written as DNA, the CDR3 is TGTGCCAGCAGCCAAAGGTACGGGGGGCGGAATGAAAAACTGTTTTTT.